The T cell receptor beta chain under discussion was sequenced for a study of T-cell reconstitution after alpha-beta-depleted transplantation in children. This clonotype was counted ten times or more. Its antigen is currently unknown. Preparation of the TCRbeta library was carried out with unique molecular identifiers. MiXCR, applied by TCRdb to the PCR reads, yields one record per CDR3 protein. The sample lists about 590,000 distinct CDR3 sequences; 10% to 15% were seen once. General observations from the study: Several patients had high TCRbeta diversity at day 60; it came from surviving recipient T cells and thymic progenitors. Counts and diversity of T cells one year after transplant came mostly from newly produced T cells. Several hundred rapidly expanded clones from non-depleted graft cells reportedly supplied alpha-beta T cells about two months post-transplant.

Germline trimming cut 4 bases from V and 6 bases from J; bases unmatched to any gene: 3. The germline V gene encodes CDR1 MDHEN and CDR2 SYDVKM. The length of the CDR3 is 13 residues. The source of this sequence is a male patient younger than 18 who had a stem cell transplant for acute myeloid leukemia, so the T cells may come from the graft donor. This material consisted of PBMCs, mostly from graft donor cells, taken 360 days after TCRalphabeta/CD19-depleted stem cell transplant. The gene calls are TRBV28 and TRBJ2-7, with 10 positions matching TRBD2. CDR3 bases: TGTGCCAGCAGTTGGCGACTAGCGGGCGAGCAGTACTTC. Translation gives CASSWRLAGEQYF.